This entry describes one T cell receptor beta chain. No antigen is known for it. Base qualities are not at hand, and no much larger clone is one base apart. The time point tag for this specimen amounts to: patch test 2, 6 weeks after DPC sensitization. Per the publication, the treatment or condition label means: therapeutic diphenylcyclopropenone sensitization with weekly scalp DPC. At each patch-test visit, blood was drawn before the patch test was applied. Patients were considered eligible if aged 18 to 70, diagnosed with alopecia and deemed suitable for DPC therapy, and patients were excluded if pregnant. Total RNA was isolated from unfractionated whole blood collected in Tempus Blood RNA tubes. The CDR1 and CDR2 encoded by the germline V gene are LGHNA and YNFKEQ. Reading from cysteine to phenylalanine, the CDR3 counts 15 amino acids. The kept DNA is CDR3 alone, 45 bases in frame from the first base. Trimming at the junction amounts to 8 bases on V and 4 bases on J, and the germline ends lie 17 bases apart.

The source of the sample is a study of human T cells and chemical hapten exposure (dated by TCRdb to the early 2020s). At the level of the whole study: For sensitization, 2% DPC in acetone was applied to a 2 cm by 2 cm area of upper inner arm skin. Throughout the approximately 24-week study period, patients were also given weekly therapeutic DPC doses on the scalp. Patch testing was done on the upper back using Finn chambers containing 0.01% DPC, and results were scored after 6 days according to International Contact Dermatitis Research Group standards. The patient cohort, mostly female, included alopecia areata with under or over 50% scalp involvement, alopecia totalis and alopecia universalis. The libraries were sequenced as a pool, and the TCR yield per sample differed mostly because of small variations in library volumes within the pool. The study tracked peripheral blood TCR repertoire changes in vivo during primary and secondary sensitization to the hapten diphenylcyclopropenone (DPC) in alopecia patients. Blood was sampled from patients pre-sensitization (week 0) and at 2, 6 and about 24 weeks after DPC sensitization. Roughly 30 alopecia patients gave blood for TCR sequencing at one to four time points (pre-sensitization, 2, 6 and 24 weeks). Study-wide conclusions, independent of this receptor: Significantly more large CDR3 similarity clusters were formed by expanded TCRs than by pre-sensitization or healthy control sets, consistent with antigen-driven responses. A positive correlation was found between the number of PT1 expanded TCRs and patch test score, with significance reached at thresholds 8, 16 and 32 but not 4. Because all patients had alopecia, a presumed autoimmune disease, the immune response of the patients might differ from that of healthy individuals. DPC sensitization did not change how many TCRs were above 1 in 1000 frequency, and no evidence was found of alterations in global repertoire structure. After repeated subsampling, the strength of the expansion versus patch-test correlation and the threshold at which it became significant changed.

The method was RACE. Sequencing was carried out with a NextSeq 500. During library preparation, unique molecular identifiers were attached to individual cDNA molecules so that TCRs could be counted quantitatively and reproducibly. Both TCR alpha and TCR beta chains were sequenced from each blood RNA sample. Turning to the authors' computational methods: Samples had a median of around 92,000 TCRs, with a range from about 23,224 to 690,600. The Decombinator software suite was used to annotate V, J and CDR3 in the TCR reads. For PS versus PT1 abundance plots, all samples were subsampled to the same number of TCRs (28,000). TCRs were defined as expanded if absent before sensitization and observed at least eight times at the 2-week time point. Clones were called with MiXCR by TCRdb after fastp trimmed the public reads at Q25, and only in-frame beta chains were retained. Identical CDR3 proteins give one entry, which carries the most common genes and DNA. The V and J calls were determined by TCRdb, not by the authors. This sample gives 90,000 to 110,000 distinct CDR3 sequences in total; 9.2% of them show up just once. 3.1% of the sample is in the top ten clones.

Recombination connected TRBV4-2 to TRBJ1-4; a tentative D match to TRBD1 spans 5 bases. This receptor was obtained from a woman in her thirties or forties with alopecia areata. Some clones in this sample may be carry-over from other donors' samples. The material sequenced was whole blood, taken in connection with sensitization to the hapten diphenylcyclopropenone (DPC). The sequenced DNA is TGTGCCAGCGCTAAGCGGGACGGAAGTAATGAAAAACTGTTTTTT. It translates to CASAKRDGSNEKLFF.